This T cell receptor (beta chain) was sequenced in a study of T cell changes during pregnancy in multiple sclerosis. After removal of 2 bases from V and 3 bases from J, the junction contained 5 bases not matched to a gene. CDR1 MNHEY and CDR2 SMNVEV come from the germline V gene (reference sequence). CDR3 length: 15 amino acids. Sequencing used immunoSEQ multiplex PCR; TCRdb keeps in-frame clones, though not all of them. Of around 33,000 clones listed, around 90% are singletons. Here the sequenced sample was CD8+ T cells from peripheral blood mononuclear cells, taken in the third trimester of pregnancy. The origin of this receptor is a female donor with multiple sclerosis, enrolled in a pregnancy study. The V and J genes are TRBV27 and TRBJ1-1, with 8 bases aligning to TRBD1. The CDR3 region is CASSLPGGSDTEAFF. CDR3 DNA: TGTGCCAGCAGTTTACCAGGGGGCTCAGACACTGAAGCTTTCTTT.